This T cell receptor (beta chain) is drawn from a study of T cells in Graves' hyperthyroidism and ophthalmopathy. Study overall: Peripheral blood was drawn at first diagnosis, prior to all treatment.

Per the germline V gene, CDR1 is GTSNPN and CDR2 is SVGIG (reference sequence). The CDR3 runs 14 residues. V trimming: 1 base; J trimming: 2 bases; junction bases outside the gene matches: 2. This clonotype appeared many times. Hyperthyroidism, newly diagnosed and lasting under 2 months, affected patients aged 18 to 65. TCR beta CDR3 region amplification was performed from RNA transcripts. When the TCR CDR3 underwent first-round RT-PCR, the HTBI primer set was used. TCRdb re-called the multiplex PCR reads with MiXCR, one entry per CDR3 protein. The repertoire includes 300,000 to 350,000 distinct CDR3 sequences, roughly 15% of them detected once, and approximately 31% sits in the top ten.

The chain employs TRBV30 and TRBJ2-4; 7 nucleotides line up with TRBD2. Material for sequencing was blood. This clonotype was sampled from a man aged 25 to 45 with Graves' hyperthyroidism. The CDR3 bases are TGTGCCTGGAGTGGGGGAGGGTCCAAAAACATTCAGTACTTC. Amino acids: CAWSGGGSKNIQYF.